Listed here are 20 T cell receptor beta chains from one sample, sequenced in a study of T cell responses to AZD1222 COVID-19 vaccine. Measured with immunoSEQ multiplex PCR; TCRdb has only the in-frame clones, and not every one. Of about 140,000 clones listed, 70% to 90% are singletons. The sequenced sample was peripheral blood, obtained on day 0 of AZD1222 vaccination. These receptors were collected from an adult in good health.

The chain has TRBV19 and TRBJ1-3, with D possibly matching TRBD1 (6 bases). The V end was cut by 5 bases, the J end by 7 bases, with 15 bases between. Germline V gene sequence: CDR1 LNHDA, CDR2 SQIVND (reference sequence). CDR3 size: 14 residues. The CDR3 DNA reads TGTGCCAGTAGTGTCTCACAGGGACGGAACACCATATATTTT. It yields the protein CASSVSQGRNTIYF.

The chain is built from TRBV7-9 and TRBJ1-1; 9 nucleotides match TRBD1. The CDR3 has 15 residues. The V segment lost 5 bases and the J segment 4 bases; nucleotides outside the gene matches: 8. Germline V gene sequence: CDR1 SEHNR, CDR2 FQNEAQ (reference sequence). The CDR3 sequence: CASSQRDRAGTEAFF. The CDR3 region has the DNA TGTGCCAGCAGCCAACGGGACAGGGCGGGCACTGAAGCTTTCTTT.

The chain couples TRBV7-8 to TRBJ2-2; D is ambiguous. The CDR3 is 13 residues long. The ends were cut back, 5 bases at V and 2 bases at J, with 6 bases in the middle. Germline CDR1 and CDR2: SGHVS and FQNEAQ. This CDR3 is CASSQYNTGELFF. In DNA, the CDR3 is TGTGCCAGCAGCCAGTATAACACCGGGGAGCTGTTTTTT.

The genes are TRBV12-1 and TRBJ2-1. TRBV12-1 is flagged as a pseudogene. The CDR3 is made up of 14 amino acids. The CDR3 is CASSLTAANNEQFF. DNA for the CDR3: TGTGCCAGCAGCTTGACGGCCGCAAACAATGAGCAGTTCTTC.

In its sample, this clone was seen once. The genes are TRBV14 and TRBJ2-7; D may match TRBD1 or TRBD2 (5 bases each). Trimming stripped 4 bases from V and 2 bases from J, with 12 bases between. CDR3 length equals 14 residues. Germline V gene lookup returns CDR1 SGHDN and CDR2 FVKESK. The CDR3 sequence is CASSLGTVPYEQYF. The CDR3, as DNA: TGTGCCAGCAGCCTAGGGACCGTCCCCTACGAGCAGTACTTC.

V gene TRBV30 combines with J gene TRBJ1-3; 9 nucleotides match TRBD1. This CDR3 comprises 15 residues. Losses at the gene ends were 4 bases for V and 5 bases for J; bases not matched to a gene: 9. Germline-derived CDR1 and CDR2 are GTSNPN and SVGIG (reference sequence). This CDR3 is CAWILYRGQRNTIYF. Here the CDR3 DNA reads TGTGCCTGGATCCTTTACAGGGGGCAGCGAAACACCATATATTTT.

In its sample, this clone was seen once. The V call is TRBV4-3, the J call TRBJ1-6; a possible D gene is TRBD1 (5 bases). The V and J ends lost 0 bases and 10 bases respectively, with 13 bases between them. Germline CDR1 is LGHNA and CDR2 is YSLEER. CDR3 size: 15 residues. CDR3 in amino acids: CASSQDRGGNSPLHF. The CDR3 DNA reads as TGCGCCAGCAGCCAAGATAGGGGCGGGAACTCACCCCTCCACTTT.

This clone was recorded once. The CDR3 spells CASSPKGTHRPYEQYF. CDR3 bases: TGTGCCAGCTCCCCAAAGGGGACACACCGACCGTACGAGCAGTACTTC. The chain has TRBV18 and TRBJ2-7; tentatively, D is TRBD1 (6 bases). The CDR3 contains 16 residues. The germline gives CDR1 KGHSH, CDR2 LQKENI. Trimming took 6 bases from V and 4 from J, leaving 22 bases between them.

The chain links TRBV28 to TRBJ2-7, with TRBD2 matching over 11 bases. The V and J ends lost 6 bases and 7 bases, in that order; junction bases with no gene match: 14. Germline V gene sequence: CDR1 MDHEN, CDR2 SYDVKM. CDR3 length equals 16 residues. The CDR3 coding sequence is TGTGCCAGCAGCCCCGGGGTAGCGGGAGGGAATTCGGAGCAGTACTTC. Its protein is CASSPGVAGGNSEQYF.

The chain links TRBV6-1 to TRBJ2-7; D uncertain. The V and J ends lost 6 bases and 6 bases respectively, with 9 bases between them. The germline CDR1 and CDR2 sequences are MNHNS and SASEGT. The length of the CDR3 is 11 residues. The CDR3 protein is CASSQSSEQYF. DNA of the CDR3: TGTGCCAGCAGCCAGAGCAGCGAGCAGTACTTC.

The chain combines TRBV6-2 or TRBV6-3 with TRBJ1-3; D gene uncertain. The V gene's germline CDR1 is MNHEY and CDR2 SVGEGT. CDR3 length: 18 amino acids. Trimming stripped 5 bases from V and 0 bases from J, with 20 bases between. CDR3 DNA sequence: TGTGCCAGCAGTCCCACACCGCTAAGCCCAAGCTCTGGAAACACCATATATTTT. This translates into CASSPTPLSPSSGNTIYF.

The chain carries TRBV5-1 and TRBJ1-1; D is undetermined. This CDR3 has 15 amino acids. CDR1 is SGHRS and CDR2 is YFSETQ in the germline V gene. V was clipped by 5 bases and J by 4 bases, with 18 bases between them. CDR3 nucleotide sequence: TGCGCCAGCAGTCCTCCGGGTGGTTCGGGCACTGAAGCTTTCTTT. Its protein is CASSPPGGSGTEAFF.

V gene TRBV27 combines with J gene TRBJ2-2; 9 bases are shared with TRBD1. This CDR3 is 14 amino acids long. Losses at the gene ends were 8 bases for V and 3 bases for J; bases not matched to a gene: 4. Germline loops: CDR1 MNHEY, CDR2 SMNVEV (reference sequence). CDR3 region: CASGDRAHTGELFF. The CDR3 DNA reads TGTGCCAGCGGGGACAGGGCCCACACCGGGGAGCTGTTTTTT.

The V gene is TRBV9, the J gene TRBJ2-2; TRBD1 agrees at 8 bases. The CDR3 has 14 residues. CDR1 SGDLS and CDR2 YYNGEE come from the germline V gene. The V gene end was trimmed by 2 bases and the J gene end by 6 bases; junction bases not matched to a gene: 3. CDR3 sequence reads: CASSVSQGAGELFF. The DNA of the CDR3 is TGTGCCAGCAGCGTCTCACAGGGGGCCGGGGAGCTGTTTTTT.

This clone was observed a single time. The CDR3 coding sequence is TGTGCCAGCAGCTCCTTGGAGACCCAGTACTTC. Translation gives CASSSLETQYF. This chain joins TRBV5-4 and TRBJ2-5; no definite D call. The CDR3 loop spans 11 amino acids. Trimming took off 3 bases at V and 5 bases at J, with 5 bases between the two ends. Germline CDR1 reads SGHNT; CDR2 reads YYREEE (reference sequence).

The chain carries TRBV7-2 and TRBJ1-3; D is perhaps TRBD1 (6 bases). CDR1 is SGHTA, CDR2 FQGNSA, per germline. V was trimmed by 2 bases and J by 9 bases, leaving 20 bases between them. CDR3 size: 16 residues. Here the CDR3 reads CASSLWVQQGAATIYF. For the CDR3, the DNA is TGTGCCAGCAGCTTATGGGTCCAACAGGGTGCGGCCACCATATATTTT.

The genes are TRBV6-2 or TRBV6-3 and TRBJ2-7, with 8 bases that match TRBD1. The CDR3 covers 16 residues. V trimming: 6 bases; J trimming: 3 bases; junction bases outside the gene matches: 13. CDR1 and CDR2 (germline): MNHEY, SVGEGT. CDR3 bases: TGTGCCAGCAGCAAACCCCCCCAGGGGGCAAACTACGAGCAGTACTTC. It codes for CASSKPPQGANYEQYF.

This CDR3 reads CASSRRDTDNQPQHF. The CDR3 bases are TGTGCCAGCAGTCGCCGGGACACCGACAATCAGCCCCAGCATTTT. The chain uses TRBV6-5 and TRBJ1-5; TRBD1 might be the D (6 bases). The V end was cut by 5 bases, the J end by 3 bases, with 14 bases between. The CDR3 runs 15 residues. Germline-derived CDR1 and CDR2 are MNHEY and SVGAGI.

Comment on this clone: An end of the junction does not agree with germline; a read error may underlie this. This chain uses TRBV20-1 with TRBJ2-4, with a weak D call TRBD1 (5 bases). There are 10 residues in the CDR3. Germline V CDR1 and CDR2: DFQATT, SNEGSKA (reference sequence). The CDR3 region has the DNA TGCAGTGTTGCGACAGAGCGTACAAACTTC. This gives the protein CSVATERTNF.

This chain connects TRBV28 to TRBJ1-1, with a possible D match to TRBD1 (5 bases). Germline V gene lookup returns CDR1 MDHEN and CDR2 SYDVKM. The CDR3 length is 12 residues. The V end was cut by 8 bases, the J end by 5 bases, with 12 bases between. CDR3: CASLGGGTEAFF. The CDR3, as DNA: TGTGCCAGCCTGGGGGGTGGTACTGAAGCTTTCTTT. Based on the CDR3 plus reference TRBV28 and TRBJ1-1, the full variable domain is DVKVTQSSRYLVKRTGEKVFLECVQDMDHENMFWYRQDPGLGLRLIYFSYDVKMKEKGDIPEGYSVSREKKERFSLILESASTNQTSMYLCASLGGGTEAFFGQGTRLTVV.